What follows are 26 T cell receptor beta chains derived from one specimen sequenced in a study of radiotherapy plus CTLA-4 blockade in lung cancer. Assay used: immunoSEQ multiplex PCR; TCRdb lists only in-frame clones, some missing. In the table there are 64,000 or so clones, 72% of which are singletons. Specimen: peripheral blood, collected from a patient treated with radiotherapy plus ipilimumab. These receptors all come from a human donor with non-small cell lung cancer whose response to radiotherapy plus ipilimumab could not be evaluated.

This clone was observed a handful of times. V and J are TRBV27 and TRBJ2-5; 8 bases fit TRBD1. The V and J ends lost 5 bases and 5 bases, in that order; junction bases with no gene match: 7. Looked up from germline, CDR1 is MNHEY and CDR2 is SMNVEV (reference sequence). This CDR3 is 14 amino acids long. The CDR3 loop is CASSDQGALETQYF. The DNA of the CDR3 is TGTGCCAGCAGTGATCAGGGGGCCTTGGAGACCCAGTACTTC.

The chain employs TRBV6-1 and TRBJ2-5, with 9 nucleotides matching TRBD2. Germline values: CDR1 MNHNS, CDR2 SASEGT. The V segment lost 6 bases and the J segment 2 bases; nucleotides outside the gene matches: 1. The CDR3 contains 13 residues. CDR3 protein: CASRLAGQETQYF. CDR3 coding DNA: TGTGCCAGCAGGCTAGCGGGACAAGAGACCCAGTACTTC.

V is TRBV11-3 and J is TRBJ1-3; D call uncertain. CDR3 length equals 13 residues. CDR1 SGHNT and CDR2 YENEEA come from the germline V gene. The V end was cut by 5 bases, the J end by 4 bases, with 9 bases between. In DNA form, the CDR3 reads TGTGCCAGCAGCCTCGGACTGGGAAACACCATATATTTT. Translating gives CASSLGLGNTIYF.

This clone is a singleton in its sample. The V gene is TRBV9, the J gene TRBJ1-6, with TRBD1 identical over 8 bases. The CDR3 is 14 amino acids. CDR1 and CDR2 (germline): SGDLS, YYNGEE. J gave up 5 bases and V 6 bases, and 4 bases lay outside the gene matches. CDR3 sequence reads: CASTRGQDNSPLHF. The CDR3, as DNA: TGTGCCAGCACGAGGGGACAGGATAATTCACCCCTCCACTTT.

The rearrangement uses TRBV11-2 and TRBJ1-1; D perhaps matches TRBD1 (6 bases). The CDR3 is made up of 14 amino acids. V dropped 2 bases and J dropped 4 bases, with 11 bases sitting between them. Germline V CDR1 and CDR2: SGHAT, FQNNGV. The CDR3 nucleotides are TGTGCCAGCAGCTTAACGGTGGGGGCCACTGAAGCTTTCTTT. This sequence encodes CASSLTVGATEAFF.

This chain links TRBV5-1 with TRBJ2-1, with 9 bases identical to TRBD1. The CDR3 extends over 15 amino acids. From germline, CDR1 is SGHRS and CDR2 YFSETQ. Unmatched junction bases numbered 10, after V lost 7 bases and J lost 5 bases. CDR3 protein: CASSPGQGSHNEQFF. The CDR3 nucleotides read TGCGCCAGCTCCCCCGGACAGGGGTCCCACAATGAGCAGTTCTTC.

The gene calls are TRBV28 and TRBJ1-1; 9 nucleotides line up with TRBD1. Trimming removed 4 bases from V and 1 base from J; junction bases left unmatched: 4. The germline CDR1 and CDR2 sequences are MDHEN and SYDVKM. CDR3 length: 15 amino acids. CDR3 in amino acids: CASSSPGQGNTEAFF. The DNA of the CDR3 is TGTGCCAGCAGTTCACCGGGACAGGGGAACACTGAAGCTTTCTTT.

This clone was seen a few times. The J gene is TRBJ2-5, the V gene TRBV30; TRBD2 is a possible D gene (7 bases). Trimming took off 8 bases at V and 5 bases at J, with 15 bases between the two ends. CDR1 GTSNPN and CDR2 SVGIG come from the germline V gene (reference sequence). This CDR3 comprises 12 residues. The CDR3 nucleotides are TGTGCCAAAGGAGGGGGAGGGGAGACCCAGTACTTC. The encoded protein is CAKGGGGETQYF.

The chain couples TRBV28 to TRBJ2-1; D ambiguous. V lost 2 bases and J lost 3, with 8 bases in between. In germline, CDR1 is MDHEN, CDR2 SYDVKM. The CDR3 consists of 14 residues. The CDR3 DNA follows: TGTGCCAGCAGTTTAGGTGGCAGCTACAATGAGCAGTTCTTC. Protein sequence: CASSLGGSYNEQFF. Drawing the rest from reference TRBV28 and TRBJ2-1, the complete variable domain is DVKVTQSSRYLVKRTGEKVFLECVQDMDHENMFWYRQDPGLGLRLIYFSYDVKMKEKGDIPEGYSVSREKKERFSLILESASTNQTSMYLCASSLGGSYNEQFFGPGTRLTVL.

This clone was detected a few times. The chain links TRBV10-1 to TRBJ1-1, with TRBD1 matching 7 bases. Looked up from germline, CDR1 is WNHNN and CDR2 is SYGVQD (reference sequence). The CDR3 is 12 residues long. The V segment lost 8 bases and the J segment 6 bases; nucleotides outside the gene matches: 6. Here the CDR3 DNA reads TGCGCCAGCCGGGGACAGCGGTCTGAAGCTTTCTTT. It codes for CASRGQRSEAFF.

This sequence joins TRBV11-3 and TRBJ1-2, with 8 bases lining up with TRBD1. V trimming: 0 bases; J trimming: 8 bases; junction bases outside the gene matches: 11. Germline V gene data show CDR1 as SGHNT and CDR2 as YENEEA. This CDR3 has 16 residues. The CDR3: CASSLDVNRGEEGYTF. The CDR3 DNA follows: TGTGCCAGCAGCTTAGATGTGAACAGGGGGGAGGAAGGCTACACCTTC.

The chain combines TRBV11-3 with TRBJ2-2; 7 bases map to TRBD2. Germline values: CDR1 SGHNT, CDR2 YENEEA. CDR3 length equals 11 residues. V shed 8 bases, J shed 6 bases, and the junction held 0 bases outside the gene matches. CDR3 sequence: CASREAGELFF. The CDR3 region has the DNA TGTGCCAGCCGGGAGGCCGGGGAGCTGTTTTTT.

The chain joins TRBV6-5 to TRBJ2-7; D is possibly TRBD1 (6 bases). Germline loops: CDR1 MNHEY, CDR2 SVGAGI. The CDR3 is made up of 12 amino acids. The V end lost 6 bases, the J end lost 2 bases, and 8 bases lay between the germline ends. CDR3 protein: CASRQGAYEQYF. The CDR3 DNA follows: TGTGCCAGCAGACAGGGTGCCTACGAGCAGTACTTC.

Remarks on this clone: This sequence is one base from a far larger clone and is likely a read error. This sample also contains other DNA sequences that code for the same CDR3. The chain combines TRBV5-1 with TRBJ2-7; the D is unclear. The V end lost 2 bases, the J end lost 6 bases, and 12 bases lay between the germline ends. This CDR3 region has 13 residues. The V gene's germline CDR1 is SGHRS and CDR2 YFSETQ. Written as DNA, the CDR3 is TGCGCCAGCAGCTTAACTCCCGGTATCGAGCAGTACTTC. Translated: CASSLTPGIEQYF.

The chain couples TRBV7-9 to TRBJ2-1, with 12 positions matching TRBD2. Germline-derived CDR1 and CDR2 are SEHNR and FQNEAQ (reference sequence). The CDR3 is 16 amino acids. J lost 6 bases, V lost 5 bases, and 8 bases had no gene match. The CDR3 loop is CASSTTRTSGTNEQFF. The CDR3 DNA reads TGTGCCAGCAGCACTACCAGGACTAGCGGGACCAATGAGCAGTTCTTC.

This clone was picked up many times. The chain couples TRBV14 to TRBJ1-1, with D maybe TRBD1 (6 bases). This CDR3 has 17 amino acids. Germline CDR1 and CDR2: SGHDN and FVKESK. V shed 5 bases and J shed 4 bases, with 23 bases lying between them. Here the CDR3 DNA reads TGTGCCAGCAGCTCTGGGGTTCGGGGGGGCGCCACCACTGAAGCTTTCTTT. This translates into CASSSGVRGGATTEAFF.

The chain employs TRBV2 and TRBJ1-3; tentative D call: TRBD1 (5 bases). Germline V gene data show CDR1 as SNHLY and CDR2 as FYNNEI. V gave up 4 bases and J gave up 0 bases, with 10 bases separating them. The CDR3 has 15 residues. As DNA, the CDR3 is TGTGCCAGCAGTGCTGACAGTTACTCTGGAAACACCATATATTTT. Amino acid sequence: CASSADSYSGNTIYF.

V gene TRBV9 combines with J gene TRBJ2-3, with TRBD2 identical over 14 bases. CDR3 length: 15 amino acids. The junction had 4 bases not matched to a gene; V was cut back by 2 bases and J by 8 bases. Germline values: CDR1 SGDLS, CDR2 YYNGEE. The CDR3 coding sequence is TGTGCCAGCAGCGTTGGGACTAGCGGGGGCGTTACGCAGTATTTT. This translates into CASSVGTSGGVTQYF.

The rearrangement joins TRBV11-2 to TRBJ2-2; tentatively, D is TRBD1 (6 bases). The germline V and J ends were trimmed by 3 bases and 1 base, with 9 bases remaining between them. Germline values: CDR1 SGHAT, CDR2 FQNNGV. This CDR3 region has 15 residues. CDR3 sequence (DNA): TGTGCCAGCAGCTTGGGACACGTGAACACCGGGGAGCTGTTTTTT. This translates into CASSLGHVNTGELFF.

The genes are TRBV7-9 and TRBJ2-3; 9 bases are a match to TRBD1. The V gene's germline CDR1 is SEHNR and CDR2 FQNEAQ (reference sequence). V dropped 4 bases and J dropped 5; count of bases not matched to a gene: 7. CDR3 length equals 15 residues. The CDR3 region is CASSWGQGKRDTQYF. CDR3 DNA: TGTGCCAGCAGCTGGGGACAGGGAAAGAGAGATACGCAGTATTTT.

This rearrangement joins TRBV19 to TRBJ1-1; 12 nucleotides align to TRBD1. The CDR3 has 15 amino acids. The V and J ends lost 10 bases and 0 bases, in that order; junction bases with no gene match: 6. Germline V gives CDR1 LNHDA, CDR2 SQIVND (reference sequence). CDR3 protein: CATRGQGAMNTEAFF. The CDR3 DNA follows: TGTGCCACCCGGGGACAGGGGGCCATGAACACTGAAGCTTTCTTT.

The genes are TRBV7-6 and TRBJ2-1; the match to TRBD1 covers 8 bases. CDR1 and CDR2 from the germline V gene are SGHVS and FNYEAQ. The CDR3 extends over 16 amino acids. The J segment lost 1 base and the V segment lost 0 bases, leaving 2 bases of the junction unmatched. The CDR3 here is CASSLAYRGSYNEQFF. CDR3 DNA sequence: TGTGCCAGCAGCTTAGCTTACAGGGGGTCCTACAATGAGCAGTTCTTC.

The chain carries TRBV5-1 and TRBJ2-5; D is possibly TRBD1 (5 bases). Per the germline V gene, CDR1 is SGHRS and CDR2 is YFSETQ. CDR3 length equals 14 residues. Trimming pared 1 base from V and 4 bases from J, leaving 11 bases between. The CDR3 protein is CASSLNAGRETQYF. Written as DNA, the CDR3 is TGCGCCAGCAGCTTGAACGCAGGGCGAGAGACCCAGTACTTC.

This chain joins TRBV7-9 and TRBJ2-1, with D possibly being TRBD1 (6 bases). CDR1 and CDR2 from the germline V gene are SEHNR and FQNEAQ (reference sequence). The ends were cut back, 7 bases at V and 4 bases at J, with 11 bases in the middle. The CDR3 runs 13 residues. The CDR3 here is CASTQTGYNEQFF. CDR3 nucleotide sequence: TGTGCCAGCACCCAGACAGGTTACAATGAGCAGTTCTTC.

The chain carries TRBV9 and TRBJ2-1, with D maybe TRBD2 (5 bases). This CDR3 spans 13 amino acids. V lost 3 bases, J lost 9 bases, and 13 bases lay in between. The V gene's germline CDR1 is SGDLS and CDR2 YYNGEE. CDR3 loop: CASSEYSAGEQFF. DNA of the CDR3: TGTGCCAGCAGCGAATACTCGGCGGGTGAGCAGTTCTTC.

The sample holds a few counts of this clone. Here the CDR3 reads CVIYRVGYTF. The CDR3 DNA sequence: TGTGTCATCTACCGGGTGGGCTACACCTTC. The chain joins TRBV6-5 to TRBJ1-2; D uncertain. The germline CDR1 and CDR2 sequences are MNHEY and SVGAGI. This CDR3 has 10 amino acids.